Listed below are T cell receptor beta chains from one sample, sequenced in a study of blood T cells in healthy people across ages. MiXCR, applied by TCRdb to the 5' RACE reads, yields one record per CDR3 protein. The data contain 1.5 million to 2 million distinct CDR3 sequences, about 32% of them singletons. Sequencing was carried out using blood. Every receptor here comes from a woman in her twenties or thirties in good health. Each CDR3 is given with its conserved first and last residue.

V gene: TRBV6-2/TRBV6-3
CDR3 protein: CASSSLTDYFKASTDTQYF

V gene: TRBV20-1
CDR3 protein: CSVSTSGGATREQYF

V gene: TRBV15
CDR3 protein: CATSSTPKSGDTQYF

V gene: TRBV10-3
CDR3 protein: CAISENRLNTEAFF

V gene: TRBV5-1
CDR3 protein: CASSLNRQGANTEAFF

V gene: TRBV5-1
CDR3 protein: CASSLGSGFGTEAFF

V gene: TRBV7-2
CDR3 protein: CASSFDFDSTEAFF

V gene: TRBV20-1
CDR3 protein: CSARDENNEQFF

V gene: TRBV4-1
CDR3 protein: CASSPQGFEQFF

V gene: TRBV30
CDR3 protein: CASAPPTYEQYF

V gene: TRBV9
CDR3 protein: CASSVGLGDTGELFF

V gene: TRBV20-1
CDR3 protein: CSASPGTGVTEAFF

V gene: TRBV6-6
CDR3 protein: CASSYDHTDTQYF

V gene: TRBV6-1
CDR3 protein: CASSELGKSNQPQHF

V gene: TRBV5-1
CDR3 protein: CACSFEREDYEQYF

V gene: TRBV29-1
CDR3 protein: CSVAPSGSDTRYF

V gene: TRBV27
CDR3 protein: CASSFFGQEAFF

V gene: TRBV6-5
CDR3 protein: CASRTFGDEQFF

V gene: TRBV20-1
CDR3 protein: CSAGEPRGGANQPQHF

V gene: TRBV4-2
CDR3 protein: CASSALGDTQYF

V gene: TRBV4-2
CDR3 protein: CASSQVGNSLNNEQFF

V gene: TRBV20-1
CDR3 protein: CSARPDWEQFF

V gene: TRBV25-1
CDR3 protein: CASSDFGPGEQFF

V gene: TRBV20-1
CDR3 protein: CSASYRDRAFQPQHF

V gene: TRBV5-1
CDR3 protein: CASSLGPTIGDGYTF

V gene: TRBV6-6
CDR3 protein: CASSWDSLEEQYF

V gene: TRBV9
CDR3 protein: CASSVDGGYVETQYF

V gene: TRBV6-1
CDR3 protein: CACNPRQGFYGYTF

V gene: TRBV20-1
CDR3 protein: CSARETGFPGELFF

V gene: TRBV5-4
CDR3 protein: CASSPASTYEQYF

V gene: TRBV29-1
CDR3 protein: CSYWEPGPNEQFF

V gene: TRBV9
CDR3 protein: CASSVDPGETYEQYF

V gene: TRBV5-8
CDR3 protein: CAGRSPWNEQFF

V gene: TRBV3-1
CDR3 protein: CASSQGGRRANGELFF

V gene: TRBV9
CDR3 protein: CASSRDSGTEAFF

V gene: TRBV20-1
CDR3 protein: CSARGTGIPEQYF

V gene: TRBV24-1
CDR3 protein: CATSDVGQSTRDEQFF

V gene: TRBV7-6
CDR3 protein: CASSLRSSGGYEQFF

V gene: TRBV12-3/TRBV12-4
CDR3 protein: CASTLTRGTSPLHF

V gene: TRBV6-6
CDR3 protein: CACSSGGDTQYF

V gene: TRBV19
CDR3 protein: CASSTGAGTGGRGSRDTQYF